This is a list of T cell receptor beta chains from one sample in a study of control samples from healthy donors and cancer patients. TCRdb's table, derived via immunoSEQ multiplex PCR, lists solely in-frame clones and lacks some. The sample holds 170,000 or so clones; 94% are singletons and the top ten take more than 1.1%. The source material was blood. These receptors all stem from a young woman in good health. CDR3s include the opening cysteine and the closing phenylalanine or tryptophan. The D gene is left open where the match is weak. Some rows mark clone size as missing; the rest say once, few, many or name a class of expanded clone.

V	size	D	J	CDR3	DNA
TRBV7-9	NA	TRBD2	TRBJ2-5	CASSLVAGGLKTQYF	TGTGCCAGCAGCTTAGTAGCGGGAGGTCTGAAGACCCAGTACTTC
TRBV28	NA	NA	TRBJ1-2	CASTFLAGYGYTF	TGTGCCAGCACCTTCCTCGCCGGCTATGGCTACACCTTC
TRBV5-4	NA	NA	TRBJ1-4	CASSLTGEKLFF	TGTGCCAGCAGTTTAACGGGTGAAAAACTGTTTTTT
TRBV18	once	TRBD1	TRBJ1-3	CASSPGQDSDTIYF	TGTGCCAGCTCACCCGGACAGGACAGTGACACCATATATTTT
TRBV5-6	NA	TRBD1	TRBJ1-5	CASSPEGANQPQHF	TGTGCCAGCAGCCCAGAGGGGGCCAATCAGCCCCAGCATTTT
TRBV18	once	TRBD1	TRBJ2-5	CASSPGTEETQYF	TGTGCCAGCTCACCAGGGACAGAAGAGACCCAGTACTTC
TRBV9	NA	TRBD2	TRBJ2-1	CASSVEISRRGGSEQFF	TGTGCCAGCAGCGTAGAAATCTCCAGACGGGGGGGCAGTGAGCAGTTCTTC
TRBV11-3	NA	NA	TRBJ2-5	CASSSSGVRAQYF	TGTGCCAGCAGCTCGTCAGGGGTTCGGGCCCAGTACTTC
TRBV6-5	NA	TRBD2	TRBJ2-7	CASSPRGIHEQYF	TGTGCCAGCAGTCCGCGGGGGATCCACGAGCAGTACTTC
TRBV7-3	NA	TRBD2	TRBJ2-3	CASSRRESGKVAGTDTQYF	TGTGCCAGCAGCCGTAGGGAGAGCGGGAAGGTGGCTGGCACAGATACGCAGTATTTT
TRBV7-2	NA	NA	TRBJ1-5	CASSLARGGSNQPQHF	TGTGCCAGCAGCTTAGCGCGAGGGGGGAGCAATCAGCCCCAGCATTTT
TRBV9	NA	NA	TRBJ1-1	CASSVVGGGPAFF	TGTGCCAGCAGCGTAGTGGGTGGGGGGCCAGCTTTCTTT
TRBV15	NA	NA	TRBJ2-5	CATRRQLGETQYF	TGTGCCACCCGGAGGCAGCTCGGGGAGACCCAGTACTTC
TRBV6-2/TRBV6-3	few	NA	TRBJ1-6	CASSYADNSPLHF	TGTGCCAGCAGTTACGCAGATAATTCACCCCTCCACTTT
TRBV6-1	NA	TRBD1	TRBJ1-1	CASSELSGGTEAFF	TGTGCCAGCAGTGAATTGTCAGGGGGCACTGAAGCTTTCTTT
TRBV3-1/TRBV3-2	NA	NA	TRBJ2-7	CASSQGAYEQYF	TGTGCCAGCAGCCAAGGGGCCTACGAGCAGTACTTC
TRBV5-6	NA	NA	TRBJ2-1	CASSVRGNEQFF	TGTGCCAGCAGCGTCCGGGGCAATGAGCAGTTCTTC
TRBV27	once	NA	TRBJ1-2	CASSLAGRAGYTF	TGTGCCAGCAGTTTGGCGGGAAGAGCGGGCTACACCTTC
TRBV9	NA	NA	TRBJ2-3	CASSPIGTTDTQYF	TGTGCCAGCAGCCCCATCGGCACCACAGATACGCAGTATTTT
TRBV7-2	once	NA	TRBJ1-5	CASSLAGQPQHF	TGTGCCAGCAGCTTAGCGGGTCAGCCCCAGCATTTT
TRBV5-1	NA	NA	TRBJ2-7	CASSSSGGFSYEQYF	TGCGCCAGCAGCTCTTCTGGCGGGTTCTCCTACGAGCAGTACTTC
TRBV5-4	NA	NA	TRBJ2-5	CASSLGGLPQETQYF	TGTGCCAGCAGCTTGGGGGGGCTCCCCCAGGAGACCCAGTACTTC
TRBV12-3/TRBV12-4	NA	NA	TRBJ1-2	CASSLQGGYGYTF	TGTGCCAGCAGTTTACAGGGAGGCTATGGCTACACCTTC
TRBV14	NA	TRBD1	TRBJ2-3	CASSQGPGQAYTDTQYF	TGTGCCAGCAGCCAAGGTCCGGGACAGGCTTACACAGATACGCAGTATTTT
TRBV9	NA	TRBD1	TRBJ2-5	CASSPGTGVETQYF	TGTGCCAGCAGCCCTGGGACAGGGGTAGAGACCCAGTACTTC
TRBV6-2/TRBV6-3	once	NA	TRBJ1-1	CASSRRRNTEAFF	TGTGCCAGCAGCCGACGGAGGAACACTGAAGCTTTCTTT
TRBV27	NA	NA	TRBJ1-5	CASSLLENQPQHF	TGTGCCAGCAGTTTATTGGAGAATCAGCCCCAGCATTTT
TRBV7-9	NA	NA	TRBJ1-2	CASSPQGAGVDGYTF	TGTGCCAGCAGCCCCCAAGGGGCAGGGGTAGATGGCTACACCTTC
TRBV24-1	NA	TRBD2	TRBJ2-5	CATSLGGRKTQYF	TGTGCCACCTCGTTAGGCGGGAGGAAGACCCAGTACTTC
TRBV7-2	NA	NA	TRBJ2-7	CASSFGLFFTYEQYF	TGTGCCAGCAGCTTTGGACTTTTTTTCACCTACGAGCAGTACTTC
TRBV27	few	TRBD1	TRBJ1-1	CASSLGLTGQAFF	TGTGCCAGCAGTTTAGGACTGACAGGGCAAGCTTTCTTT
TRBV6-1	NA	TRBD2	TRBJ2-5	CASSEARERGFVETQYF	TGTGCCAGCAGTGAAGCGAGGGAGCGGGGGTTCGTCGAGACCCAGTACTTC
TRBV7-6	NA	NA	TRBJ1-6	CASSLGGNSPLHF	TGTGCCAGCAGCTTAGGGGGGAATTCACCCCTCCACTTT
TRBV6-5	NA	NA	TRBJ2-2	CASSWATGELFF	TGTGCCAGCAGTTGGGCCACCGGGGAGCTGTTTTTT
TRBV11-3	NA	NA	TRBJ2-1	CASSSDGGYNEQFF	TGTGCCAGCAGCTCCGATGGGGGGTACAATGAGCAGTTCTTC
TRBV28	NA	TRBD1	TRBJ1-1	CASSPVEGAFAEAFF	TGTGCCAGCAGCCCCGTGGAGGGGGCGTTCGCTGAAGCTTTCTTT
TRBV5-6	NA	TRBD2	TRBJ2-7	CASSLGIRLAGSSYEQYF	TGTGCCAGCAGCTTGGGGATTCGACTAGCGGGGAGCTCCTACGAGCAGTACTTC
TRBV19	few	TRBD1	TRBJ1-5	CASSIVGQGAQPQHF	TGTGCCAGTAGTATTGTAGGACAGGGGGCCCAGCCCCAGCATTTT
TRBV18	NA	NA	TRBJ1-5	CASSPPYNQPQHF	TGTGCCAGCTCACCACCATATAATCAGCCCCAGCATTTT
TRBV15	NA	NA	TRBJ2-2	CATSRGGTGELFF	TGTGCCACCAGCCGCGGTGGCACCGGGGAGCTGTTTTTT
TRBV5-6	NA	TRBD2	TRBJ2-7	CASSWATISGGFHYEQYF	TGTGCCAGCAGCTGGGCTACCATTTCGGGGGGTTTCCACTACGAGCAGTACTTC
TRBV12-3/TRBV12-4	NA	NA	TRBJ2-5	CASSKDPRVQYF	TGTGCCAGCAGCAAAGACCCCCGGGTGCAGTACTTC
TRBV19	NA	NA	TRBJ2-2	CASKLTGNTGELFF	TGTGCCAGCAAACTGACAGGGAACACCGGGGAGCTGTTTTTT
TRBV6-6	NA	TRBD1	TRBJ2-7	CASSRDRNLASYEQYF	TGTGCCAGCAGCCGGGACAGAAACTTAGCCTCCTACGAGCAGTACTTC
TRBV24-1	NA	NA	TRBJ1-1	CATSDFGLCDTEAFF	TGTGCCACCAGTGATTTCGGGTTGTGTGACACTGAAGCTTTCTTT
TRBV19	NA	NA	TRBJ1-3	CASSFSDSSGSGNTIYF	TGTGCCAGTAGTTTCTCGGACAGCTCTGGCTCTGGAAACACCATATATTTT
TRBV6-6	NA	NA	TRBJ1-1	CASSYSTTEAFF	TGTGCCAGCAGTTACTCGACCACTGAAGCTTTCTTT
TRBV25-1	NA	TRBD1	TRBJ1-2	CASSMTGGGGYTF	TGTGCCAGCAGTATGACAGGGGGAGGAGGCTACACCTTC
TRBV7-2	NA	TRBD1	TRBJ1-5	CASSPTGGSANQPQHF	TGTGCCAGCAGCCCCACAGGGGGCTCGGCCAATCAGCCCCAGCATTTT
TRBV11-3	once	NA	TRBJ1-3	CASSLEVNSGNTIYF	TGTGCCAGCAGCTTAGAGGTCAACTCTGGAAACACCATATATTTT
TRBV18	NA	TRBD2	TRBJ2-7	CASSPQAGDNEQYF	TGTGCCAGCTCACCACAAGCGGGAGACAACGAGCAGTACTTC
TRBV27	once	NA	TRBJ2-7	CASRDSIYEQYF	TGTGCCAGCAGGGACAGCATCTACGAGCAGTACTTC
TRBV10-1	NA	NA	TRBJ1-3	CASSSSSGNTIYF	TGCGCCAGCAGCTCGAGCTCTGGAAACACCATATATTTT
TRBV29-1	NA	NA	TRBJ2-7	CSVARGALYEQYF	TGCAGCGTTGCGCGAGGGGCCCTCTACGAGCAGTACTTC